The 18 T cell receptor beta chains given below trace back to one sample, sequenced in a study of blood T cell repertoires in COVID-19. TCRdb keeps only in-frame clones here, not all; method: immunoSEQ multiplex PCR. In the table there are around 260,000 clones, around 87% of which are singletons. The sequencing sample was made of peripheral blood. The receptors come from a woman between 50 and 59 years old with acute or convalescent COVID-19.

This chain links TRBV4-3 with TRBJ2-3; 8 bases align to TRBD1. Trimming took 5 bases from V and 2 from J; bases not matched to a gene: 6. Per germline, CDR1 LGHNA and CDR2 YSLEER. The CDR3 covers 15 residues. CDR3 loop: CASSERTGNTDTQYF. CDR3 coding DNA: TGCGCCAGCAGCGAAAGGACAGGGAACACAGATACGCAGTATTTT.

CDR3 region: CASNQGGETQYF. The CDR3 DNA sequence: TGTGCCAGCAACCAGGGAGGAGAGACCCAGTACTTC. The chain recombines TRBV11-1 with TRBJ2-5; D is possibly TRBD2 (6 bases). V was trimmed by 7 bases and J by 4 bases, leaving 10 bases between them. Per germline, CDR1 SGHAT and CDR2 FQDESV (reference sequence). This CDR3 is built from 12 residues.

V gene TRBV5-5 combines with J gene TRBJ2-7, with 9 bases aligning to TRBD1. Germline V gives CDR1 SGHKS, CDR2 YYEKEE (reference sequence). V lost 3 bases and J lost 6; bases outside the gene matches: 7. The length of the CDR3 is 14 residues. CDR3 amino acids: CASSSGTGLLEQYF. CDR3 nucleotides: TGTGCCAGCAGCTCCGGGACAGGGCTCCTCGAGCAGTACTTC.

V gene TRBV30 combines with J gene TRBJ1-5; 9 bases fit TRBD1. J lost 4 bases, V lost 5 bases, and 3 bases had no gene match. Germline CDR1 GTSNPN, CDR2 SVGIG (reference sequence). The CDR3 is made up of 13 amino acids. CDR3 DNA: TGTGCCTGGGGTGGACAGGGGAATCAGCCCCAGCATTTT. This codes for CAWGGQGNQPQHF.

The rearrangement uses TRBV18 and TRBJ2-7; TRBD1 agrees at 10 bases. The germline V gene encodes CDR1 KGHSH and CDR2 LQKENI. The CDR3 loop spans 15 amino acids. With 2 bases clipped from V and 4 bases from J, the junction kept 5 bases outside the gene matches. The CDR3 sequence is CASSPATGGRYEQYF. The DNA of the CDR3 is TGTGCCAGCTCACCAGCGACAGGGGGCAGGTACGAGCAGTACTTC.

The CDR3 DNA reads as TGTGCCAGCTCAGCCGGGATCCAAGAGACCCAGTACTTC. Translated: CASSAGIQETQYF. The gene calls are TRBV18 and TRBJ2-5; D may be TRBD2 (5 bases). CDR3 length: 13 residues. Trimming removed 5 bases at V and 1 base at J, with 8 bases between. Germline-derived CDR1 and CDR2 are KGHSH and LQKENI.

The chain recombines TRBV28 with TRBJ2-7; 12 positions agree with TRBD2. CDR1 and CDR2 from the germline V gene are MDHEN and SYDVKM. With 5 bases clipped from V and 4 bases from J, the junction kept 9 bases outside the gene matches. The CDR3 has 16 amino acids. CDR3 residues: CASSLTSSGRAYEQYF. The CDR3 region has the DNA TGTGCCAGCAGTCTAACATCTAGCGGGAGGGCGTACGAGCAGTACTTC.

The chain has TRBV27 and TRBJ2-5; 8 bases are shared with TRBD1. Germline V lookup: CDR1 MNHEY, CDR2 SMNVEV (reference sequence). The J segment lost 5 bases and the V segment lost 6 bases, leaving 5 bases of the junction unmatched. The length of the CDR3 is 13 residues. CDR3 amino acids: CASRAGGSETQYF. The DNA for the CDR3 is TGTGCCAGCAGGGCAGGGGGCTCGGAGACCCAGTACTTC.

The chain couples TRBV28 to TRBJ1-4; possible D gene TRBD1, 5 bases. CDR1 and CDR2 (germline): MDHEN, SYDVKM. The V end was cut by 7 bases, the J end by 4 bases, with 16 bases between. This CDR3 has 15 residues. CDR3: CASTLGGGFNEKLFF. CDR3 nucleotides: TGTGCCAGCACCTTAGGCGGGGGGTTTAATGAAAAACTGTTTTTT. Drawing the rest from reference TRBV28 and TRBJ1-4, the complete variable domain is DVKVTQSSRYLVKRTGEKVFLECVQDMDHENMFWYRQDPGLGLRLIYFSYDVKMKEKGDIPEGYSVSREKKERFSLILESASTNQTSMYLCASTLGGGFNEKLFFGSGTQLSVL.

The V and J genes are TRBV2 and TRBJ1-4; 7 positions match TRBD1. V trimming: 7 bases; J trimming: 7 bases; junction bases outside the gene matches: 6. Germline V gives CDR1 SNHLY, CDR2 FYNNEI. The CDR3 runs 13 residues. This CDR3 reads CASKITGVEKLFF. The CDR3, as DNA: TGTGCCAGCAAAATAACAGGGGTTGAAAAACTGTTTTTT.

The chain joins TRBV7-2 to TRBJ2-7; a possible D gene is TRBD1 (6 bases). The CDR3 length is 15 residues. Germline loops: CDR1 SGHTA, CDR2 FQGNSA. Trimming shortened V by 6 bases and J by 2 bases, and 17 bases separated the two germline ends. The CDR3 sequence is CASSSTRTVTYEQYF. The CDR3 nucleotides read TGTGCCAGCAGTTCCACCAGGACAGTCACCTACGAGCAGTACTTC.

CDR3 nucleotide sequence: TGTGCCAGCAGCGTAGTGGAGGGTGATGGCTACACCTTC. This gives the protein CASSVVEGDGYTF. The rearrangement joins TRBV9 to TRBJ1-2; D gene ambiguous. CDR3 length: 13 amino acids. V was cut by 0 bases and J by 6 bases, with 9 bases left in between. CDR1 and CDR2 from the germline V gene are SGDLS and YYNGEE. Supplemented by reference TRBV9 and TRBJ1-2, the full variable domain reads DSGVTQTPKHLITATGQRVTLRCSPRSGDLSVYWYQQSLDQGLQFLIQYYNGEERAKGNILERFSAQQFPDLHSELNLSSLELGDSALYFCASSVVEGDGYTFGSGTRLTVV.

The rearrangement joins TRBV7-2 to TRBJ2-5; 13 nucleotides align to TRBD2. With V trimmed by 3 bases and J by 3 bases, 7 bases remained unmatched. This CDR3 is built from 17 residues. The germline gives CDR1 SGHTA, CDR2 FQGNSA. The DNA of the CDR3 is TGTGCCAGCAGCTTGCAGCGGACTAGCGGGGGAGAAGAGACCCAGTACTTC. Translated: CASSLQRTSGGEETQYF.

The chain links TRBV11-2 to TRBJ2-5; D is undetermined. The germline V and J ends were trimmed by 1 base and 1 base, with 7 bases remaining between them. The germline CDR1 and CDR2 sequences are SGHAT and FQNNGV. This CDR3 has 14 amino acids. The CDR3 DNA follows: TGTGCCAGCAGCTTAGGTGGCCTCCAAGAGACCCAGTACTTC. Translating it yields CASSLGGLQETQYF.

CDR3 region: CASSQGTQGNYGYTF. Here the CDR3 DNA reads TGTGCCAGCAGCCAAGGAACCCAGGGTAACTATGGCTACACCTTC. This chain connects TRBV4-2 to TRBJ1-2; D is perhaps TRBD1 (5 bases). Trimming pared 1 base from V and 1 base from J, leaving 10 bases between. CDR3 length equals 15 residues. Germline values: CDR1 LGHNA, CDR2 YNFKEQ.

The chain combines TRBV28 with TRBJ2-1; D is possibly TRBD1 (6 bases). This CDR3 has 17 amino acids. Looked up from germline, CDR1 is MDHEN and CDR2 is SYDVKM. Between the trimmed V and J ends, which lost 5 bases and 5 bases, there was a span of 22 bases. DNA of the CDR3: TGTGCCAGCAGTCCCCAGTGGTTTTTCGGACAGAACAATGAGCAGTTCTTC. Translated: CASSPQWFFGQNNEQFF.

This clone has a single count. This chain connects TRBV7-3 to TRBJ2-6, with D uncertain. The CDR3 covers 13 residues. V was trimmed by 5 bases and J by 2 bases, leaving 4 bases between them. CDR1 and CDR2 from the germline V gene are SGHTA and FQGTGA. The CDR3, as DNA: TGTGCCAGCAGCCGGGCTGGGGCCAACGTCCTGACTTTC. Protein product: CASSRAGANVLTF.

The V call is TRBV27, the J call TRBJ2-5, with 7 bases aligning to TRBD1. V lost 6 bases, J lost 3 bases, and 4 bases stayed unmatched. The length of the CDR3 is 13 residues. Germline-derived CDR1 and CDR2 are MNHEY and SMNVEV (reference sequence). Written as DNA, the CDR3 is TGTGCCAGCAGCGATACAGGGGAAGAGACCCAGTACTTC. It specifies CASSDTGEETQYF.